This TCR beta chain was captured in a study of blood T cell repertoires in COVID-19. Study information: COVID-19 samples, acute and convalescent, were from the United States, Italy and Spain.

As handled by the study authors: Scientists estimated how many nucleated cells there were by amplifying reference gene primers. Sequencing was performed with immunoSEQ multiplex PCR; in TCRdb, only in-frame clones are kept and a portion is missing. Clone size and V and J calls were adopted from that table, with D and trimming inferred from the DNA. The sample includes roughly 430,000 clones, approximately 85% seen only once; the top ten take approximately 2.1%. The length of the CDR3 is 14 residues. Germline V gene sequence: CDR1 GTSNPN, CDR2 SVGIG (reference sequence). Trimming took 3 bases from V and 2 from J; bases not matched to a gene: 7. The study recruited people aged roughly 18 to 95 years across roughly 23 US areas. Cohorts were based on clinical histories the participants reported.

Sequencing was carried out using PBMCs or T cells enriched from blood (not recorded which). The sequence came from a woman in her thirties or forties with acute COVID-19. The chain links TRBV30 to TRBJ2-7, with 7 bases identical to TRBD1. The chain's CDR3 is CAWSLPGQAYEQYF. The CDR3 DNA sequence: TGTGCCTGGAGCCTACCCGGACAGGCCTACGAGCAGTACTTC. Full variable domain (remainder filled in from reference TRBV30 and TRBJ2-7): SQTIHQWPATLVQPVGSPLSLECTVEGTSNPNLYWYRQAAGRGLQLLFYSVGIGQISSEVPQNLSASRPQDRQFILSSKKLLLSDSGFYLCAWSLPGQAYEQYFGPGTRLTVT.